In its sample, the clone carrying this T cell receptor beta chain was seen a few times. Antigen unknown. This sample stems from a study of identical twins. Study-wide results and limits: Insertions were reduced in abundant cord blood beta clonotypes but not in memory repertoires. Because invariant MAIT and iNKT cells could be present, zero-insertion analyses could be partly confounded.

Trimming took 1 base from V and 0 from J, leaving 9 bases between them. CDR3 length: 15 residues. Germline-derived CDR1 and CDR2 are SGHTA and FQGNSA. Template switching created a universal primer site, and the cDNA included unique molecular identifiers. TCRdb fed the 5' RACE reads into MiXCR, producing one record per CDR3 protein. The sample consists of around 1.7 million distinct CDR3 sequences, under 35% of them appearing once. The sample taken for sequencing was cord blood. The chain is built from TRBV7-2 and TRBJ1-2; possible D gene TRBD1, 5 bases. This TCR derives from a newborn girl in good health. The CDR3 region has the DNA TGTGCCAGCAGCTTAGTCGGGGACGCTAACTATGGCTACACCTTC. This translates into CASSLVGDANYGYTF.